This section outlines one T cell receptor beta chain sequence together with its context. The sample comes from a study of blood T cell repertoires in COVID-19. Overall study: Researchers got acute and convalescent COVID-19 samples from the United States, Italy and Spain. T cells, B-cell-depleted T cells, or PBMCs provided the cDNA or gDNA that served as material.

The authors' processing: Amplification of reference gene primers provided the estimated nucleated cell counts. Measured with immunoSEQ multiplex PCR; TCRdb has only the in-frame clones, and not every one. That table is the source of V, J and clone size, and D and trimming were worked out from the DNA. The table records around 64,000 clones, about 87% of them present only once. The junction had 8 bases not matched to a gene; V was cut back by 4 bases and J by 0 bases. The V gene's germline CDR1 is ENHRY and CDR2 SYGVKD. The CDR3 runs to 16 residues. Input material: peripheral blood. The chain carries TRBV10-3 and TRBJ1-2; the match to TRBD1 covers 7 bases. The sequence was obtained from a man aged 50 or older with active COVID-19. The CDR3 sequence is CAISGLGQSTNYGYTF. DNA for the CDR3: TGTGCCATCAGTGGATTGGGACAGAGCACTAACTATGGCTACACCTTC.